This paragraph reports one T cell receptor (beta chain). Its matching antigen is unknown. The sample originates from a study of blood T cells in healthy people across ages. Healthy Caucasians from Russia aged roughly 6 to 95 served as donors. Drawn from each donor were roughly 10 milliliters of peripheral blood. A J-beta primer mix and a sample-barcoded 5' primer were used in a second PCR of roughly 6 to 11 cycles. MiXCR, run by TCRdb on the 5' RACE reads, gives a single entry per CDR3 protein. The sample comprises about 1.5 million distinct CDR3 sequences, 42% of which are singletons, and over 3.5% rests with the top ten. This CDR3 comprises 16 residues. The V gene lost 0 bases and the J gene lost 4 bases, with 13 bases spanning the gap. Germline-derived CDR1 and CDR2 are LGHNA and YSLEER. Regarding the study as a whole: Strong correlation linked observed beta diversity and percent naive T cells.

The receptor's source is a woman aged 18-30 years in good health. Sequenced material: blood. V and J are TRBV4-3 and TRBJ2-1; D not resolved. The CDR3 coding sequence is TGCGCCAGCAGCCAAGATGCAGTCCTCGCTTACAATGAGCAGTTCTTC. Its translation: CASSQDAVLAYNEQFF.